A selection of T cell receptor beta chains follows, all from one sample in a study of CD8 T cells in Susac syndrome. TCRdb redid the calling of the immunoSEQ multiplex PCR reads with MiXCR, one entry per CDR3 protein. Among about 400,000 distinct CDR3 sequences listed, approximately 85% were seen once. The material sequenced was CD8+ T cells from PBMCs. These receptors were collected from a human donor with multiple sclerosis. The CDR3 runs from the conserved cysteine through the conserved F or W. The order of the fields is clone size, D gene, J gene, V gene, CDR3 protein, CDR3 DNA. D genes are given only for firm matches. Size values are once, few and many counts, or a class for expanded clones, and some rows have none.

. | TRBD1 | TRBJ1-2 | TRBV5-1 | CASSLGLDRGDGYTF | TGCGCCAGCAGCTTGGGTTTGGACAGGGGGGACGGCTACACCTTC
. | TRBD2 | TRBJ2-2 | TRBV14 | CASSSGVSGTGELFF | TGTGCCAGTTCTAGCGGAGTGTCAGGTACCGGGGAGCTGTTTTTT
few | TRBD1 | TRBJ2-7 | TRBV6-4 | CASSDGTGGSYEQYF | TGTGCCAGCAGTGACGGGACAGGGGGCTCCTACGAGCAGTACTTC
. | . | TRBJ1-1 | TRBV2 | CASSELLGSKYTEAFF | TGTGCCAGCAGTGAATTGTTGGGATCGAAGTACACTGAAGCTTTCTTT
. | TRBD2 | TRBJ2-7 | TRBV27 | CASSLRGSQYEQYF | TGTGCCAGCAGTTTACGCGGGAGTCAGTACGAGCAGTACTTC
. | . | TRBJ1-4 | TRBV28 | CASSFYQATNEKLFF | TGTGCCAGCAGTTTTTACCAGGCTACTAATGAAAAACTGTTTTTT
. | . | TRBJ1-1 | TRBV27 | CASSSGPGTVTEAFF | TGTGCCAGCAGTTCAGGTCCGGGAACGGTCACTGAAGCTTTCTTT
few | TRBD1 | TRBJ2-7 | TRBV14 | CASRGQGSSYEQYF | TGTGCCAGTAGGGGACAGGGGAGCTCCTACGAGCAGTACTTC
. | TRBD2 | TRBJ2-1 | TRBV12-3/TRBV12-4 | CASSGASGGPYNEQFF | TGTGCCAGCAGTGGCGCTAGCGGAGGTCCTTACAATGAGCAGTTCTTC
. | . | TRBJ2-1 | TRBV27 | CASRRGSMEQFF | TGTGCCAGCCGCCGGGGATCCATGGAGCAGTTCTTC
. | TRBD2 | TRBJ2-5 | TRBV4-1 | CASSQGGSGSETQYF | TGCGCCAGCAGCCAAGGCGGCAGCGGGAGTGAGACCCAGTACTTC
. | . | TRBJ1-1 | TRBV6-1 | CASSHSAREAFF | TGTGCCAGCAGTCACAGTGCCCGGGAAGCTTTCTTT
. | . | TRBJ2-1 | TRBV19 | CASSIEVNEQFF | TGTGCCAGTAGTATCGAAGTCAATGAGCAGTTCTTC
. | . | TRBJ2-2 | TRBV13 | CASSLSWNTGELFF | TGTGCCAGCAGCTTATCTTGGAACACCGGGGAGCTGTTTTTT
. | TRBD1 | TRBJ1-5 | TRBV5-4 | CASSAGTGVNQPQHF | TGTGCCAGCAGCGCGGGGACAGGGGTGAATCAGCCCCAGCATTTT
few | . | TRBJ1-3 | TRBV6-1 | CASRDKSSGNTIYF | TGTGCCAGCAGGGACAAGAGCTCTGGAAACACCATATATTTT
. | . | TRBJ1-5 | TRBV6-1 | CASSSFADSNQPQHF | TGTGCCAGCAGTTCTTTCGCGGATAGCAATCAGCCCCAGCATTTT
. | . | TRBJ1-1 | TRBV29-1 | CSVGQALEAFF | TGCAGCGTTGGACAGGCCCTTGAAGCTTTCTTT
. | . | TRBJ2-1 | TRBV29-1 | CSVVGPWSSYNEQFF | TGCAGCGTTGTGGGACCTTGGAGCTCCTACAATGAGCAGTTCTTC
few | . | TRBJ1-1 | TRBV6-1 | CASSSTLGEAFF | TGTGCCAGCAGTTCCACACTCGGTGAAGCTTTCTTT
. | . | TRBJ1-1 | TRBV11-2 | CASSLGLDRWGAEVVLGTEAFF | TGTGCCAGCAGCTTAGGTCTCGATCGGTGGGGGGCGGAGGTCGTCTTGGGCACTGAAGCTTTCTTT
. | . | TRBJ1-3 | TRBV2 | CASSDRVSGNTIYF | TGTGCCAGCAGTGATAGGGTATCAGGAAACACCATATATTTT
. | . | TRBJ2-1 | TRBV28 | CASSSPLGVENEQFF | TGTGCCAGCAGTTCTCCTCTCGGTGTGGAGAATGAGCAGTTCTTC
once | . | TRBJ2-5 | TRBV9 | CASSVLGHRGETQYF | TGTGCCAGCAGCGTTCTTGGACACCGGGGGGAGACCCAGTACTTC
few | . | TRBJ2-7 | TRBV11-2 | CASRGALEGTSF | TGTGCCAGCCGGGGGGCCCTAGAGGGAACGTCTTTC
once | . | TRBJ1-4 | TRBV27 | CASSYDRSTNEKLFF | TGTGCCAGCAGTTACGACAGGTCAACTAATGAAAAACTGTTTTTT
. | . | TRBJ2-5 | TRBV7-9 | CASSLLRLQETQYF | TGTGCCAGCAGCTTACTTAGGCTCCAAGAGACCCAGTACTTC
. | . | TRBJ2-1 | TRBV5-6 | CASSLRGLSYNDEQFF | TGTGCCAGCAGCTTGAGGGGCCTATCCTACAATGATGAGCAGTTCTTC
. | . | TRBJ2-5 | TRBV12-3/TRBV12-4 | CASSLFESRYQETQYF | TGTGCCAGCAGTTTATTTGAATCCCGGTACCAAGAGACCCAGTACTTC
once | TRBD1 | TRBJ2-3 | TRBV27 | CASKKEWDRSTDTQYF | TGTGCCAGCAAAAAGGAATGGGACAGGAGCACAGATACGCAGTATTTT
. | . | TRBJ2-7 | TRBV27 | CASVLTSPYEQYF | TGTGCCAGCGTTTTAACATCCCCCTACGAGCAGTACTTC
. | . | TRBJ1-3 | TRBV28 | CASSDPSSGNTIYF | TGTGCCAGCAGCGACCCAAGCTCTGGAAACACCATATATTTT
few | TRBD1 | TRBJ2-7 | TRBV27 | CASRPGTGGHEQYF | TGTGCCAGCAGGCCGGGGACAGGGGGCCACGAGCAGTACTTC
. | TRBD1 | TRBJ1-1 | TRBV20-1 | CSASTGGYTEAFF | TGCAGTGCTAGTACAGGGGGGTATACTGAAGCTTTCTTT
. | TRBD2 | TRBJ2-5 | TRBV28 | CASSLGGEREPQETQYF | TGTGCCAGCAGTTTAGGAGGGGAGCGGGAACCCCAAGAGACCCAGTACTTC
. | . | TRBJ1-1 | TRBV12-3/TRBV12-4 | CASSFEGTVNTEAFF | TGTGCCAGCAGTTTTGAAGGGACGGTGAACACTGAAGCTTTCTTT
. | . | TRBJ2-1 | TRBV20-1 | CSARDLGEWNEQFF | TGCAGTGCTAGAGATCTTGGGGAGTGGAATGAGCAGTTCTTC
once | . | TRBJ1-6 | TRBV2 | CASGISPTDSLNSPLHF | TGTGCCAGCGGTATCTCGCCTACGGACAGCCTTAATTCACCCCTCCACTTT
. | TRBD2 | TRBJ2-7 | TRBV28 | CASSKGLVSYEQYF | TGTGCCAGCAGTAAGGGACTAGTTTCCTACGAGCAGTACTTC
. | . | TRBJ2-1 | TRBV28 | CASSFQSSYNEQFF | TGTGCCAGCAGTTTCCAGAGCTCCTACAATGAGCAGTTCTTC
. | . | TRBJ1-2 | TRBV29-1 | CSAEAGGNGYTF | TGCAGCGCCGAGGCGGGGGGCAATGGCTACACCTTC
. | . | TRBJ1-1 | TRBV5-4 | CASSGAMAGEAFF | TGTGCCAGCAGCGGAGCGATGGCCGGTGAAGCTTTCTTT
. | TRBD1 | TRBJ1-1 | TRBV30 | CAWSIGTGVTEAFF | TGTGCCTGGAGTATAGGGACAGGGGTTACTGAAGCTTTCTTT
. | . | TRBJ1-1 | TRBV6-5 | CASSYSIGMNTEAFF | TGTGCCAGCAGTTACTCGATCGGGATGAACACTGAAGCTTTCTTT
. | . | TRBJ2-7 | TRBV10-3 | CAIKGGDYYEQYF | TGTGCCATCAAGGGGGGGGACTACTACGAGCAGTACTTC
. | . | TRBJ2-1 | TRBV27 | CASSPTGGYNEQFF | TGTGCCAGCAGTCCAACAGGCGGCTACAATGAGCAGTTCTTC
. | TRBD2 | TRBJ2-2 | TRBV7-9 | CASSLGIAGVGTGELFF | TGTGCCAGCAGCTTAGGAATAGCGGGAGTTGGCACCGGGGAGCTGTTTTTT
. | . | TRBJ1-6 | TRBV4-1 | CASNLVPEGDSPLHF | TGCGCCAGCAACTTGGTCCCCGAGGGGGATTCACCCCTCCACTTT
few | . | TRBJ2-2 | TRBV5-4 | CASSGTENTGELFF | TGTGCCAGCAGTGGGACGGAGAACACCGGGGAGCTGTTTTTT
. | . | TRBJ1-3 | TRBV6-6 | CASSYSFGGTGNTIYF | TGTGCCAGCAGTTACTCGTTCGGGGGGACTGGAAACACCATATATTTT